This is a list of T cell receptor beta chains from one sample in a study of blood T cell repertoires in COVID-19. TCRdb's table, derived via immunoSEQ multiplex PCR, lists solely in-frame clones and lacks some. The table shows 150,000 to 200,000 clones, with 70% to 80% occurring only once. Sequenced input: PBMCs or T cells enriched from blood (not recorded which). Receptor source: a man aged 55 to 70 who had been exposed to COVID-19. Each CDR3 is given with its conserved first and last residue. Fields, in order: V gene, J gene, D gene, clone size, CDR3 protein, CDR3 DNA. D genes are given only for firm matches. Clone size is given for some rows only: seen once, a few or many times, or a class if the clone is expanded.

V: TRBV2
J: TRBJ1-6
D: TRBD1
size: .
CDR3: CASRVTGAGNSPLHF
DNA: TGTGCCAGCAGGGTTACAGGGGCTGGAAATTCACCCCTCCACTTT

V: TRBV7-9
J: TRBJ2-5
D: TRBD2
size: .
CDR3: CASSLGTSGSRASQETQYF
DNA: TGTGCCAGCAGCCTCGGGACTAGCGGCAGCCGAGCTTCCCAAGAGACCCAGTACTTC

V: TRBV19
J: TRBJ2-6
D: .
size: few
CDR3: CASKSAVFGANVLTF
DNA: TGTGCCAGTAAGAGTGCTGTATTTGGGGCCAACGTCCTGACTTTC

V: TRBV5-1
J: TRBJ1-2
D: .
size: .
CDR3: CASSQLNRFWGYTF
DNA: TGCGCCAGCAGCCAACTTAACAGGTTTTGGGGCTACACCTTC

V: TRBV11-2
J: TRBJ2-1
D: TRBD2
size: .
CDR3: CASSLDGASGTYNEQFF
DNA: TGTGCCAGCAGCTTAGATGGGGCTAGCGGGACATACAATGAGCAGTTCTTC

V: TRBV7-2
J: TRBJ2-3
D: TRBD2
size: .
CDR3: CASSFLSGSRTDTQYF
DNA: TGTGCCAGCAGCTTCCTTAGCGGGAGTCGCACAGATACGCAGTATTTT

V: TRBV3-1/TRBV3-2
J: TRBJ1-6
D: .
size: .
CDR3: CASSQAALSNSPLHF
DNA: TGTGCCAGCAGCCAAGCTGCTCTGAGTAATTCACCCCTCCACTTT

V: TRBV11-3
J: TRBJ2-1
D: TRBD2
size: .
CDR3: CASSLGTSADEQFF
DNA: TGTGCCAGCAGCTTAGGGACTAGCGCCGATGAGCAGTTCTTC

V: TRBV18
J: TRBJ1-2
D: TRBD1
size: .
CDR3: CASSPLSGQGRNGYTF
DNA: TGTGCCAGCTCACCACTATCGGGACAGGGAAGGAATGGCTACACCTTC

V: TRBV19
J: TRBJ1-5
D: TRBD1
size: .
CDR3: CASRTGGPSNQPQHF
DNA: TGTGCCAGTAGGACAGGGGGCCCTAGCAATCAGCCCCAGCATTTT

V: TRBV6-5
J: TRBJ2-7
D: TRBD1
size: few
CDR3: CASSTGGYEQYF
DNA: TGTGCCAGCAGTACAGGGGGTTACGAGCAGTACTTC

V: TRBV19
J: TRBJ1-4
D: TRBD1
size: .
CDR3: CASRGQGWDEKLFF
DNA: TGTGCCAGTAGGGGACAGGGTTGGGATGAAAAACTGTTTTTT

V: TRBV4-1
J: TRBJ1-5
D: .
size: once
CDR3: CASSGHGSNQPQHF
DNA: TGCGCCAGCAGCGGACACGGTAGCAATCAGCCCCAGCATTTT

V: TRBV6-1
J: TRBJ1-4
D: TRBD1
size: .
CDR3: CASSEGQGAREKLFF
DNA: TGTGCCAGCAGTGAAGGCCAGGGGGCGCGAGAAAAACTGTTTTTT

V: TRBV12-3/TRBV12-4
J: TRBJ1-5
D: .
size: .
CDR3: CASSLSESQPQHF
DNA: TGTGCCAGCAGTTTAAGTGAGAGCCAGCCCCAGCATTTT

V: TRBV7-3
J: TRBJ1-4
D: .
size: .
CDR3: CASSLTGEVPNEKLFF
DNA: TGTGCCAGCAGCTTAACGGGGGAGGTTCCTAATGAAAAACTGTTTTTT

V: TRBV2
J: TRBJ2-4
D: TRBD1
size: .
CDR3: CASRDRGKDIQYF
DNA: TGTGCCAGCAGGGACAGGGGCAAGGACATTCAGTACTTC

V: TRBV5-1
J: TRBJ2-5
D: TRBD1
size: .
CDR3: CASSFPGQEETQYF
DNA: TGCGCCAGCAGTTTTCCGGGACAGGAGGAGACCCAGTACTTC

V: TRBV19
J: TRBJ1-1
D: .
size: .
CDR3: CASAYERSTEAFF
DNA: TGTGCCAGTGCATACGAACGGTCCACTGAAGCTTTCTTT

V: TRBV29-1
J: TRBJ1-4
D: .
size: .
CDR3: CSGRVGEKLFF
DNA: TGCTCCGGCAGGGTTGGTGAAAAACTGTTTTTT

V: TRBV10-2
J: TRBJ1-2
D: .
size: .
CDR3: CASSEPGSGYTF
DNA: TGCGCCAGCAGTGAACCAGGCTCCGGCTACACCTTC

V: TRBV5-6
J: TRBJ1-4
D: TRBD1
size: .
CDR3: CASSLARLRQGAEKLFF
DNA: TGTGCCAGCAGCTTGGCCAGACTGAGACAGGGGGCTGAAAAACTGTTTTTT

V: TRBV12-3/TRBV12-4
J: TRBJ2-2
D: .
size: .
CDR3: CASRHRDPGELFF
DNA: TGTGCCAGCAGGCACAGGGATCCCGGGGAGCTGTTTTTT

V: TRBV6-4
J: TRBJ2-1
D: .
size: .
CDR3: CASSRDLLNEQFF
DNA: TGTGCCAGCAGCCGGGACTTGCTTAATGAGCAGTTCTTC

V: TRBV27
J: TRBJ2-1
D: .
size: .
CDR3: CASSLTGWKGFGDFYNEQFF
DNA: TGTGCCAGCAGTTTAACAGGTTGGAAGGGTTTTGGAGACTTTTACAATGAGCAGTTCTTC

V: TRBV10-3
J: TRBJ1-1
D: .
size: .
CDR3: CAISESRGLNTEAFF
DNA: TGTGCCATCAGTGAGTCTAGGGGGTTGAACACTGAAGCTTTCTTT

V: TRBV29-1
J: TRBJ1-1
D: TRBD1
size: .
CDR3: CSATLQTGGTEAFF
DNA: TGCAGCGCCACTCTTCAAACAGGGGGCACTGAAGCTTTCTTT

V: TRBV11-3
J: TRBJ2-1
D: TRBD2
size: .
CDR3: CASSLGGLAGSPGNEQFF
DNA: TGTGCCAGCAGCTTAGGGGGACTAGCGGGAAGCCCTGGGAATGAGCAGTTCTTC

V: TRBV21-1
J: TRBJ1-5
D: .
size: few
CDR3: CASSYPLGSDLSNQPQHF
DNA: TGTGCCAGCTCATACCCCCTCGGGTCCGACCTTAGCAATCAGCCCCAGCATTTT

V: TRBV30
J: TRBJ1-1
D: .
size: .
CDR3: CAWVPGGRLGNTEAFF
DNA: TGTGCCTGGGTCCCCGGGGGGCGATTGGGGAACACTGAAGCTTTCTTT

V: TRBV27
J: TRBJ2-3
D: TRBD2
size: .
CDR3: CALTSGATDTQYF
DNA: TGTGCGCTAACTAGCGGGGCCACAGATACGCAGTATTTT

V: TRBV5-4
J: TRBJ2-7
D: TRBD1
size: .
CDR3: CASSRPDRGEYEQYF
DNA: TGTGCCAGCAGCCGGCCGGACAGGGGGGAGTACGAGCAGTACTTC

V: TRBV19
J: TRBJ2-2
D: .
size: .
CDR3: CAARTETTGELFF
DNA: TGTGCCGCCAGGACAGAGACCACCGGGGAGCTGTTTTTT

V: TRBV21-1
J: TRBJ2-7
D: .
size: .
CDR3: CASSKGAIDNPLSSYEQYF
DNA: TGTGCCAGCAGCAAAGGTGCAATCGACAATCCCCTAAGCTCCTACGAGCAGTACTTC

V: TRBV6-5
J: TRBJ1-1
D: TRBD1
size: .
CDR3: CASSWDRGPTEAFF
DNA: TGTGCCAGCAGCTGGGACAGGGGGCCAACTGAAGCTTTCTTT

V: TRBV5-1
J: TRBJ2-1
D: .
size: .
CDR3: CASSADGSILIEQFF
DNA: TGCGCCAGCAGCGCTGACGGGAGTATCCTTATTGAGCAGTTCTTC

V: TRBV19
J: TRBJ2-5
D: TRBD2
size: .
CDR3: CASSGRLAGTQETQYF
DNA: TGTGCCAGTAGTGGGAGACTAGCGGGAACTCAAGAGACCCAGTACTTC

V: TRBV6-2/TRBV6-3
J: TRBJ2-1
D: TRBD2
size: once
CDR3: CASSYSTQGLAGEVGEQFF
DNA: TGTGCCAGCAGTTATTCGACCCAGGGACTAGCGGGAGAGGTGGGTGAGCAGTTCTTC

V: TRBV6-5
J: TRBJ2-3
D: .
size: .
CDR3: CASSGPGDTQYF
DNA: TGTGCCAGTAGCGGTCCGGGAGATACGCAGTATTTT

V: TRBV29-1
J: TRBJ2-2
D: TRBD1
size: .
CDR3: CSVTGQANTGELFF
DNA: TGCAGCGTGACGGGACAGGCTAACACCGGGGAGCTGTTTTTT